What follows are 20 T cell receptor beta chains derived from one specimen sequenced in a study of response to subunit inactivated influenza vaccine. In TCRdb, the RT-PCR reads were re-called with MiXCR into one record per CDR3 protein. Among 280,000 or so distinct CDR3 sequences, around a fifth were seen once, and the ten largest hold about 9.4%. The source was PBMCs from blood, collected less than 22 months after vaccination. These receptors originate from a man between 45 and 75 years old who received an inactivated influenza vaccine.

Here the CDR3 reads CASRDSGWDGYTF. The CDR3 region has the DNA TGTGCCAGCAGGGACAGCGGCTGGGATGGCTACACCTTC. The chain carries TRBV6-1 and TRBJ1-2, with D possibly being TRBD1 (6 bases). This CDR3 is built from 13 residues. Trimming took off 6 bases at V and 6 bases at J, with 14 bases between the two ends. Germline-derived CDR1 and CDR2 are MNHNS and SASEGT.

This chain connects TRBV23-1 to TRBJ2-1; D is unresolved. TRBV23-1 is filed as an ORF, its function uncertain. The CDR3 is 14 residues long. V lost 7 bases, J lost 7 bases, and 17 bases lay in between. CDR3: CASNEHFLRNEQFF. The CDR3 DNA reads TGCGCCAGCAACGAACATTTCCTCAGAAATGAGCAGTTCTTC.

The gene calls are TRBV20-1 and TRBJ2-1, with D perhaps TRBD1 (6 bases). V lost 5 bases to trimming and J lost 2 bases, with 19 bases between them. CDR1 and CDR2 (germline): DFQATT, SNEGSKA (reference sequence). The CDR3 spans 16 residues. In DNA, the CDR3 is TGCAGTGCTTTTTTCCCCGACAGGCAAACCTACAATGAGCAGTTCTTC. As protein: CSAFFPDRQTYNEQFF.

The chain links TRBV3-1 to TRBJ2-1; D call uncertain. Per the germline V gene, CDR1 is LGHDT and CDR2 is YNNKEL (reference sequence). CDR3 size: 12 residues. V was pared by 4 bases and J by 9 bases, with 10 bases between. As DNA, the CDR3 is TGTGCCAGCAGCCCAAGTGTGGGTGAGCAGTTCTTC. Translated, it gives CASSPSVGEQFF.

The sample holds a few counts of this clonotype. This chain connects TRBV20-1 to TRBJ2-5, with TRBD1 matching over 9 bases. Trimming cost V 4 bases and J 7 bases; bases outside gene matches: 10. This CDR3 region has 14 residues. Per germline, CDR1 DFQATT and CDR2 SNEGSKA (reference sequence). This chain's CDR3 is CSAKELGQGTTQYF. The CDR3 DNA follows: TGCAGTGCTAAAGAGCTAGGACAGGGGACGACCCAGTACTTC.

This clonotype was detected only a few times. The J gene is TRBJ1-3, the V gene TRBV20-1; the D gene is possibly TRBD1 (5 bases). The CDR3 is 14 residues long. Trimming shortened V by 0 bases and J by 0 bases, and 6 bases separated the two germline ends. The germline CDR1 and CDR2 sequences are DFQATT and SNEGSKA (reference sequence). The CDR3 bases are TGCAGTGCTAGAGACAGGGTCTCTGGAAACACCATATATTTT. Encoded protein: CSARDRVSGNTIYF.

This clonotype was counted at least ten times. The rearrangement uses TRBV20-1 and TRBJ1-1; TRBD1 might be the D (5 bases). V lost 3 bases and J lost 0, with 8 bases in between. CDR3 length equals 13 residues. Looked up from germline, CDR1 is DFQATT and CDR2 is SNEGSKA (reference sequence). CDR3 nucleotide sequence: TGCAGTGCTAGCGGGGGGGTGAACACTGAAGCTTTCTTT. Translated, it gives CSASGGVNTEAFF.

This clonotype was seen a handful of times. The V call is TRBV10-2, the J call TRBJ1-5; tentatively, D is TRBD1 (6 bases). This CDR3 spans 14 amino acids. Trimming took off 7 bases at V and 4 bases at J, with 14 bases between the two ends. CDR1 is WSHSY and CDR2 is SAAADI in the germline V gene. CDR3: CASTDGTFNQPQHF. The CDR3 DNA sequence: TGCGCCAGCACCGACGGGACATTTAATCAGCCCCAGCATTTT.

In its sample, this clonotype was seen a few times. This chain links TRBV13 with TRBJ2-5; TRBD2 might be the D (5 bases). CDR1 PRHDT and CDR2 FYEKMQ come from the germline V gene (reference sequence). The CDR3 has 16 amino acids. With 1 base removed from V and 2 bases from J, the gap between germline ends came to 14 bases. In DNA, the CDR3 is TGTGCCAGCAGCTTAGCCGGGCGGGTGGGGCAAGAGACCCAGTACTTC. Residues: CASSLAGRVGQETQYF.

A few counts support this clonotype. The J gene is TRBJ1-1, the V gene TRBV7-2; no definite D call. CDR3 size: 14 residues. Germline values: CDR1 SGHTA, CDR2 FQGNSA. Trimming took 5 bases from V and 6 from J, leaving 16 bases between them. The CDR3 coding sequence is TGTGCCAGCAGCCCGGATTACGTCCGCCCTGAAGCTTTCTTT. Translation gives CASSPDYVRPEAFF. The full variable domain, its missing parts supplied by reference TRBV7-2 and TRBJ1-1, is GAGVSQSPSNKVTEKGKDVELRCDPISGHTALYWYRQSLGQGLEFLIYFQGNSAPDKSGLPSDRFSAERTGGSVSTLTIQRTQQEDSAVYLCASSPDYVRPEAFFGQGTRLTVV.

The rearrangement joins TRBV7-9 to TRBJ1-1; D uncertain. CDR3 length: 11 amino acids. CDR1 SEHNR and CDR2 FQNEAQ come from the germline V gene (reference sequence). V was shortened by 4 bases and J by 5 bases, with 5 bases between the two germline ends. CDR3 region: CASSSETEAFF. The CDR3 DNA reads TGTGCCAGCAGCTCGGAGACTGAAGCTTTCTTT. Using reference TRBV7-9 and TRBJ1-1 for the parts outside the CDR3, the full variable domain is DTGVSQNPRHKITKRGQNVTFRCDPISEHNRLYWYRQTLGQGPEFLTYFQNEAQLEKSRLLSDRFSAERPKGSFSTLEIQRTEQGDSAMYLCASSSETEAFFGQGTRLTVV.

The gene calls are TRBV29-1 and TRBJ2-7, with D tentatively TRBD1 (5 bases). V lost 1 base and J lost 0, with 13 bases in between. The CDR3 contains 15 residues. Germline V gene data show CDR1 as SQVTM and CDR2 as ANQGSEA. CDR3 region: CSVEGQPRASYEQYF. As DNA, the CDR3 is TGCAGCGTTGAAGGACAGCCTCGGGCCTCCTACGAGCAGTACTTC.

The rearrangement uses TRBV5-6 and TRBJ2-5, with D perhaps being TRBD1 or TRBD2 (5 bases each). Trimming pared 3 bases from V and 4 bases from J, leaving 19 bases between. CDR3 length: 16 amino acids. CDR1 is SGHDT and CDR2 is YYEEEE in the germline V gene. CDR3 protein: CASSSYGTRARETQYF. The CDR3 DNA is TGTGCCAGCAGCTCATACGGGACCCGGGCACGAGAGACCCAGTACTTC.

This clonotype was detected ten times or more. The genes are TRBV7-2 and TRBJ1-5; D ambiguous. V was cut by 4 bases and J by 9 bases, with 22 bases left in between. CDR3 size: 16 residues. The germline CDR1 and CDR2 sequences are SGHTA and FQGNSA. CDR3 DNA: TGTGCCAGCAGCTACGGCGGGAGGATGGCCGGGGTGCCCCAGCATTTT. Translating gives CASSYGGRMAGVPQHF.

This clonotype was counted only a few times. This chain connects TRBV2 to TRBJ1-5; D remains unclear. The CDR3 runs to 14 residues. Germline-derived CDR1 and CDR2 are SNHLY and FYNNEI. V was pared by 5 bases and J by 0 bases, with 8 bases between. CDR3 coding DNA: TGTGCCAGCAGTAAGGACTATAGCAATCAGCCCCAGCATTTT. It specifies CASSKDYSNQPQHF. Combining the CDR3 with reference TRBV2 and TRBJ1-5 gives the whole variable domain EPEVTQTPSHQVTQMGQEVILRCVPISNHLYFYWYRQILGQKVEFLVSFYNNEISEKSEIFDDQFSVERPDGSNFTLKIRSTKLEDSAMYFCASSKDYSNQPQHFGDGTRLSIL.

V is TRBV7-3 and J is TRBJ1-6, with unresolved D. The CDR3 covers 13 residues. Between the trimmed V and J ends, which lost 5 bases and 5 bases, there was a span of 7 bases. The germline V gene has CDR1 SGHTA and CDR2 FQGTGA. CDR3 residues: CASSLQNNSPLHF. Written as DNA, the CDR3 is TGTGCCAGCAGCCTACAGAATAATTCACCCCTCCACTTT.

In its sample, this clonotype was seen a few times. The rearrangement uses TRBV12-3 or TRBV12-4 and TRBJ1-6; unclear D gene. This CDR3 has 14 residues. The V and J ends lost 2 bases and 7 bases respectively, with 9 bases between them. The CDR3 DNA follows: TGTGCCAGCAGTTTAAGTCCTGAGAATTCACCCCTCCACTTT. Encoded protein: CASSLSPENSPLHF.

Many counts were recorded for this clonotype. The chain combines TRBV10-3 with TRBJ1-2; D ambiguous. The CDR3 is 11 amino acids. Germline CDR1 ENHRY, CDR2 SYGVKD. Trimming left V 7 bases short and J 6 bases short, with 9 bases between. The CDR3 is CAITSRDGYTF. For the CDR3, the DNA is TGTGCCATCACCTCTAGAGATGGCTACACCTTC.

This clonotype has a handful of counts. V usage is TRBV7-9 and J usage is TRBJ2-5; perhaps TRBD2 as D (6 bases). V lost 4 bases, J lost 2 bases, and 11 bases lay in between. Germline CDR1 reads SEHNR; CDR2 reads FQNEAQ (reference sequence). The CDR3 has 14 residues. The CDR3, as DNA: TGTGCCAGCAGCTCGTTGGACTATCAAGAGACCCAGTACTTC. This gives the protein CASSSLDYQETQYF.

The chain has TRBV9 and TRBJ1-2, with 8 bases aligning to TRBD1. This CDR3 region has 14 residues. The V gene end was trimmed by 3 bases and the J gene end by 5 bases; junction bases not matched to a gene: 6. Germline values: CDR1 SGDLS, CDR2 YYNGEE. The CDR3, as DNA: TGTGCCAGCAGCGACGGACAGGGATTTTATGGCTACACCTTC. Translated, it gives CASSDGQGFYGYTF. The full variable domain, with the rest looked up from reference TRBV9 and TRBJ1-2, is DSGVTQTPKHLITATGQRVTLRCSPRSGDLSVYWYQQSLDQGLQFLIQYYNGEERAKGNILERFSAQQFPDLHSELNLSSLELGDSALYFCASSDGQGFYGYTFGSGTRLTVV.